This TCR beta chain was captured by sequencing in a study of graft-versus-host responses after intestinal transplantation. On the study more broadly: Isolated intestinal, liver-intestinal, or multivisceral transplants were what recipients had. Recipients were all induced with anti-thymocyte globulin, then given tacrolimus and steroids for 2 to 4 years. General study results and limits: HvG clone declines early post-transplant were associated with peak circulating GvH levels. GvH clones occurred in recipient marrow; some first appeared in ileum or blood.

This clone was picked up one time. Its antigen is undetermined. V was clipped by 4 bases and J by 0 bases, with 8 bases between them. Germline V gene lookup returns CDR1 SGHDT and CDR2 YYEEEE. The CDR3 sequence is 13 residues long. TCRdb's copy holds only in-frame clones and misses some; the assay was immunoSEQ multiplex PCR. This repertoire shows 20,000 to 25,000 clones, roughly 89% found once; its top ten account for just over 5%. Specimen: PBMCs, collected roughly ten weeks after intestinal transplantation. V and J are TRBV5-6 and TRBJ2-7, with D tentatively TRBD1 (5 bases). The receptor comes from a human patient who received an intestinal transplant, so some T cells may come from the graft donor. The CDR3 bases are TGTGCCAGCAGCAGGGGCAGCTCCTACGAGCAGTACTTC. Its translation is CASSRGSSYEQYF.